Listed here are 25 T cell receptor beta chains from one sample, sequenced in a study of Tregs in tolerant kidney transplant recipients. Generated by immunoSEQ multiplex PCR, the TCRdb table keeps only in-frame clones and is missing some. In the table there are 60,000 to 75,000 clones, 70% to 90% of which are singletons. The sample consisted of Tregs from blood, taken before the transplant. The receptors here all came from a human donor who received a combined kidney and bone marrow transplant.

V is TRBV5-1 and J is TRBJ1-1, with 9 nucleotides matching TRBD1. The CDR3 consists of 14 residues. The germline gives CDR1 SGHRS, CDR2 YFSETQ. V was clipped by 4 bases and J by 5 bases; unmatched bases: 6. The CDR3 spells CASSPGQGRTEAFF. As DNA, the CDR3 is TGCGCCAGCAGCCCGGGACAGGGTCGGACTGAAGCTTTCTTT.

The rearrangement uses TRBV6-1 and TRBJ2-1; D gene uncertain. Germline V gives CDR1 MNHNS, CDR2 SASEGT. This CDR3 is built from 12 residues. Trimming took 3 bases from V and 9 from J, leaving 9 bases between them. This CDR3 is CASSEWRGEQFF. DNA of the CDR3: TGTGCCAGCAGTGAGTGGCGAGGTGAGCAGTTCTTC.

The chain couples TRBV6-6 to TRBJ2-7; D is perhaps TRBD2 (7 bases). The CDR3 contains 15 residues. CDR1 MNHNY and CDR2 SVGAGI come from the germline V gene (reference sequence). V lost 2 bases and J 2 bases, leaving 13 bases between the germline ends. CDR3 sequence (DNA): TGTGCCAGCAGTTACGAGGGGGGGATTCCCTACGAGCAGTACTTC. Protein product: CASSYEGGIPYEQYF.

The V call is TRBV18, the J call TRBJ2-1, with 10 positions matching TRBD2. Germline V gives CDR1 KGHSH, CDR2 LQKENI. The V segment lost 0 bases and the J segment 5 bases; nucleotides outside the gene matches: 10. This CDR3 is 18 amino acids long. The CDR3 protein is CASSPPSSGRLEDNEQFF. The CDR3 region has the DNA TGTGCCAGCTCACCACCGTCTAGCGGGAGACTGGAGGACAATGAGCAGTTCTTC.

J is TRBJ2-5 and V is TRBV9; D might be TRBD1 or TRBD2, each matching 5 bases. Germline CDR1 reads SGDLS; CDR2 reads YYNGEE. This CDR3 is 15 amino acids long. With 0 bases removed from V and 4 bases from J, the gap between germline ends came to 13 bases. CDR3 sequence (DNA): TGTGCCAGCAGCGTAGCCCAGGGACGAGGAGAGACCCAGTACTTC. This gives the protein CASSVAQGRGETQYF.

This chain connects TRBV25-1 to TRBJ1-1; D is perhaps TRBD1 (5 bases). The CDR3 extends over 15 amino acids. The germline CDR1 and CDR2 sequences are MGHDK and SYGVNS. V lost 1 base, J lost 4 bases, and 13 bases lay in between. The CDR3 region is CASSESQPGTTEAFF. DNA for the CDR3: TGTGCCAGCAGTGAATCGCAGCCTGGGACCACTGAAGCTTTCTTT.

The chain has TRBV6-5 and TRBJ2-7; no clear D gene. Germline loops: CDR1 MNHEY, CDR2 SVGAGI. Deletions cut 0 bases from V and 5 bases from J, with 8 bases between. The CDR3 is 13 residues long. In DNA, the CDR3 is TGTGCCAGCAGTTACTCGATCTTAAACGAGCAGTACTTC. Protein: CASSYSILNEQYF.

The chain combines TRBV5-1 with TRBJ2-3, with 7 bases fitting TRBD2. V shed 4 bases and J 5 bases; nucleotides not matched to a gene: 16. This CDR3 has 17 residues. Germline V gives CDR1 SGHRS, CDR2 YFSETQ. DNA for the CDR3: TGCGCCAGCAGCGCCGGAAAGACTAGCTTTTCTGAAGATACGCAGTATTTT. Translated: CASSAGKTSFSEDTQYF. The whole variable domain, filled in from reference TRBV5-1 and TRBJ2-3, reads KAGVTQTPRYLIKTRGQQVTLSCSPISGHRSVSWYQQTPGQGLQFLFEYFSETQRNKGNFPGRFSGRQFSNSRSEMNVSTLELGDSALYLCASSAGKTSFSEDTQYFGPGTRLTVL.

The rearrangement joins TRBV9 to TRBJ2-3; 16 positions match TRBD2. Germline CDR1 SGDLS, CDR2 YYNGEE. The CDR3 sequence is 16 residues long. V shed 3 bases and J 10 bases; nucleotides not matched to a gene: 8. The CDR3 loop is CASSGPGLAGGGPQYF. CDR3 DNA sequence: TGTGCCAGCAGCGGACCGGGACTAGCGGGGGGGGGTCCGCAGTATTTT.

The CDR3 protein is CASSLESVRSGELFF. For the CDR3, the DNA is TGTGCCAGCAGCTTGGAAAGCGTCAGGTCCGGGGAGCTGTTTTTT. The chain employs TRBV7-2 and TRBJ2-2; no firm D call. The CDR3 has 15 residues. V lost 3 bases and J 6 bases, leaving 14 bases between the germline ends. Germline V CDR1 and CDR2: SGHTA, FQGNSA.

V usage is TRBV5-6 and J usage is TRBJ2-3; 7 bases are a match to TRBD2. Germline CDR1 reads SGHDT; CDR2 reads YYEEEE. V trimming: 4 bases; J trimming: 1 base; junction bases outside the gene matches: 6. The CDR3 spans 15 residues. The CDR3 reads CASSLAAGGTDTQYF. DNA of the CDR3: TGTGCCAGCAGCCTTGCTGCGGGGGGCACAGATACGCAGTATTTT.

This chain uses TRBV5-4 with TRBJ2-5; 11 bases fit TRBD2. Looked up from germline, CDR1 is SGHNT and CDR2 is YYREEE (reference sequence). The CDR3 has 15 residues. The V and J ends lost 3 bases and 1 base, in that order; junction bases with no gene match: 2. CDR3 coding DNA: TGTGCCAGCAGCTGGACTAGCGGGCCCCAAGAGACCCAGTACTTC. As protein: CASSWTSGPQETQYF.

This chain uses TRBV19 with TRBJ1-5; TRBD1 is a possible D gene (5 bases). The CDR3 covers 15 residues. Trimming took 4 bases from V and 5 from J, leaving 15 bases between them. Germline CDR1 reads LNHDA; CDR2 reads SQIVND (reference sequence). CDR3 sequence: CASSTDRDGYQPQHF. CDR3 coding DNA: TGTGCCAGTAGTACCGATCGGGACGGCTATCAGCCCCAGCATTTT.

This chain joins TRBV10-3 and TRBJ1-2, with TRBD1 matching over 10 bases. The V gene end was trimmed by 6 bases and the J gene end by 6 bases; junction bases not matched to a gene: 10. The CDR3 extends over 15 amino acids. Germline CDR1 reads ENHRY; CDR2 reads SYGVKD. DNA for the CDR3: TGTGCCATCAGATTGACAGGGGGCGGAGGGGATGGCTACACCTTC. Protein: CAIRLTGGGGDGYTF.

This chain joins TRBV28 and TRBJ1-1, with D tentatively TRBD1 (5 bases). Germline V gene sequence: CDR1 MDHEN, CDR2 SYDVKM. The CDR3 is 12 residues long. Trimming stripped 6 bases from V and 6 bases from J, with 11 bases between. The CDR3 DNA sequence: TGTGCCAGCAGATCAACGGGGGCTGAAGCTTTCTTT. Protein sequence: CASRSTGAEAFF.

The chain couples TRBV18 to TRBJ1-4, with D possibly being TRBD1 (6 bases). V lost 2 bases and J 3 bases, leaving 16 bases between the germline ends. Looked up from germline, CDR1 is KGHSH and CDR2 is LQKENI. The CDR3 extends over 17 amino acids. The CDR3 region is CASSPDITGIPNEKLFF. The CDR3 bases are TGTGCCAGCTCACCAGATATAACAGGGATCCCTAATGAAAAACTGTTTTTT.

V is TRBV7-2 and J is TRBJ1-3; maybe TRBD1 (6 bases). CDR1 and CDR2 (germline): SGHTA, FQGNSA. The CDR3 length is 15 residues. Trimming stripped 1 base from V and 3 bases from J, with 10 bases between. CDR3 in amino acids: CASSLVKGVGNTIYF. CDR3 in DNA: TGTGCCAGCAGCTTAGTGAAGGGGGTTGGAAACACCATATATTTT.

The CDR3 DNA follows: TGCAGTGCTAGAGGACAGGGAGCTTTCTTT. Its translation is CSARGQGAFF. The gene calls are TRBV20-1 and TRBJ1-1; 7 positions agree with TRBD1. The ends lost 1 base at V and 10 bases at J; junction bases unmatched: 0. The CDR3 is 10 residues long. The V gene's germline CDR1 is DFQATT and CDR2 SNEGSKA (reference sequence).

The chain joins TRBV5-1 to TRBJ1-2; D may be TRBD1 (5 bases). Germline CDR1 is SGHRS and CDR2 is YFSETQ. The CDR3 spans 14 residues. V lost 1 base and J 8 bases, leaving 15 bases between the germline ends. Written as DNA, the CDR3 is TGCGCCAGCAGCTTGAACTCTAGGGGCCGAGGCTACACCTTC. Its protein product is CASSLNSRGRGYTF.

The genes are TRBV6-5 and TRBJ1-1, with TRBD1 matching over 7 bases. Germline CDR1 is MNHEY and CDR2 is SVGAGI. Trimming cost V 6 bases and J 1 base; bases outside gene matches: 5. The CDR3 spans 14 residues. The CDR3 region has the DNA TGTGCCAGCAGAACCCAGGGGGGGAACACTGAAGCTTTCTTT. Residues: CASRTQGGNTEAFF.

Here the CDR3 reads CASSQFTGTYNEQFF. CDR3 sequence (DNA): TGTGCCAGCAGCCAATTCACAGGAACCTACAATGAGCAGTTCTTC. The chain carries TRBV16 and TRBJ2-1; possibly TRBD1 for D (5 bases). The CDR3 length is 15 residues. Deletions cut 1 base from V and 2 bases from J, with 9 bases between. CDR1 is KGHSY and CDR2 is FQNENV in the germline V gene.

This clone has only a few counts. This chain uses TRBV15 with TRBJ1-2; maybe TRBD1 (5 bases). Germline V gene sequence: CDR1 LNHNV, CDR2 YYDKDF (reference sequence). With 3 bases removed from V and 5 bases from J, the gap between germline ends came to 13 bases. This CDR3 comprises 14 residues. CDR3: CATSSRTSGYGYTF. In DNA, the CDR3 is TGTGCCACCAGCAGCCGGACATCCGGTTATGGCTACACCTTC. The full variable domain, with the rest looked up from reference TRBV15 and TRBJ1-2, is DAMVIQNPRYQVTQFGKPVTLSCSQTLNHNVMYWYQQKSSQAPKLLFHYYDKDFNNEADTPDNFQSRRPNTSFCFLDIRSPGLGDTAMYLCATSSRTSGYGYTFGSGTRLTVV.

This clone was seen only once. The chain links TRBV9 to TRBJ2-5; D possibly corresponds to TRBD2 (5 bases). CDR3 length: 15 amino acids. Looked up from germline, CDR1 is SGDLS and CDR2 is YYNGEE. V shed 0 bases and J shed 11 bases, with 20 bases lying between them. CDR3 nucleotide sequence: TGTGCCAGCAGCGTAGCAGCCCGGAATGCGGGTGAGCAGTACTTC. Protein product: CASSVAARNAGEQYF.

V gene TRBV28 combines with J gene TRBJ2-5; possibly TRBD1 or TRBD2 for D (6 bases each). The better agreement between TRBJ2-7 and the DNA end casts doubt on the J call. CDR3 length: 15 amino acids. The germline V gene encodes CDR1 MDHEN and CDR2 SYDVKM. CDR3 DNA sequence: TGTGCCAGCAGTTTACGAGGGGGGTCTACCTACGAGCAGTACTTC. As protein: CASSLRGGSTYEQYF.

DNA of the CDR3: TGTGCCAGCAGCCAAGTCGGGGGCGGCGCTGAAGCTTTCTTT. It codes for CASSQVGGGAEAFF. The chain links TRBV14 to TRBJ1-1; D possibly corresponds to TRBD1 (6 bases). CDR3 size: 14 residues. Germline loops: CDR1 SGHDN, CDR2 FVKESK. V was trimmed by 1 base and J by 6 bases, leaving 12 bases between them.